Included here is one T cell receptor beta chain sequence, with context. These data come from a study of blood T cell repertoires in COVID-19. With 1 base removed from V and 1 base from J, the gap between germline ends came to 10 bases. Per the germline V gene, CDR1 is MDHEN and CDR2 is SYDVKM. This CDR3 spans 15 amino acids. Authors' methods: Reference gene primers were amplified, and this amplification served to estimate nucleated cell counts. The method was immunoSEQ multiplex PCR; TCRdb's version includes in-frame clones alone and lacks a portion of them. The V and J calls and clone size were taken over from that table, and D and trimming were inferred from the DNA. The data hold 70,000 or so clones, with 65% to 90% observed a single time.

This chain connects TRBV28 to TRBJ1-1; D not resolved. The receptor's source is a man aged 65 to 85 with active or convalescent COVID-19. Sequenced: peripheral blood. CDR3 protein: CASSLSQVANTEAFF. CDR3 in DNA: TGTGCCAGCAGTTTATCCCAGGTGGCGAACACTGAAGCTTTCTTT. The complete variable domain, with remaining parts taken from reference TRBV28 and TRBJ1-1, reads DVKVTQSSRYLVKRTGEKVFLECVQDMDHENMFWYRQDPGLGLRLIYFSYDVKMKEKGDIPEGYSVSREKKERFSLILESASTNQTSMYLCASSLSQVANTEAFFGQGTRLTVV.